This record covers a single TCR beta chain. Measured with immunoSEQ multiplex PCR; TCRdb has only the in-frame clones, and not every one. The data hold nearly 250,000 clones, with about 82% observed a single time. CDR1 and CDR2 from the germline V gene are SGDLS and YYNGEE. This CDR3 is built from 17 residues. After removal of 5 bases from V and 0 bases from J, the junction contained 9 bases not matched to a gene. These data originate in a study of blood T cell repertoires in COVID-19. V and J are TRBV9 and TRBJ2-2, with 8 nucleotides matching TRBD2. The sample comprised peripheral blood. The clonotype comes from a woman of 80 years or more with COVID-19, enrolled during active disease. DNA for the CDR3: TGTGCCAGCAGTTCCAGGAGCGGGGGCGCGAACACCGGGGAGCTGTTTTTT. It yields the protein CASSSRSGGANTGELFF. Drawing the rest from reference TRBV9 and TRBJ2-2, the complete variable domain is DSGVTQTPKHLITATGQRVTLRCSPRSGDLSVYWYQQSLDQGLQFLIQYYNGEERAKGNILERFSAQQFPDLHSELNLSSLELGDSALYFCASSSRSGGANTGELFFGEGSRLTVL.